What follows are 28 T cell receptor beta chains derived from one specimen sequenced in a study of cytomegalovirus exposure and HLA in healthy donors (TCRdb year 2017). The method behind the library was the immunoSEQ multiplex PCR assay. In TCRdb, the immuneACCESS table is reduced to in-frame sequences with V and J assigned. These tables do not hold every clone; where another copy was compared, an unresolved V gene accounts for under half, and the others remain unexplained. Present in this sample are hundreds of thousands of clones, 65% to 85% of which were seen just once. Clones ranked in the top ten supply 11% to 15% of the sample. Specimen: PBMCs. Receptors were obtained from a woman aged 30 to 39 in good health and CMV-seropositive.

This chain links TRBV5-5 with TRBJ2-7, with D unresolved. V dropped 0 bases and J dropped 5 bases, with 6 bases sitting between them. The length of the CDR3 is 12 residues. CDR1 is SGHKS and CDR2 is YYEKEE in the germline V gene (reference sequence). Here the CDR3 DNA reads TGTGCCAGCAGCTTGGTTAGAAACGAGCAGTACTTC. Translated, it gives CASSLVRNEQYF.

CDR3 sequence reads: CASSPPGGNQPQHF. Here the CDR3 DNA reads TGTGCCAGCAGTCCTCCGGGGGGAAATCAGCCCCAGCATTTT. The chain joins TRBV27 to TRBJ1-5; a weak D match, TRBD1 (5 bases). Germline loops: CDR1 MNHEY, CDR2 SMNVEV (reference sequence). This CDR3 has 14 residues. Trimming took off 5 bases at V and 4 bases at J, with 12 bases between the two ends.

V usage is TRBV12-1 and J usage is TRBJ1-1; the table names TRBD1, a call not compared with the DNA. TRBV12-1 is labeled a pseudogene. The CDR3 sequence is 15 residues long. CDR3 sequence (DNA): TGTGCCAGCAGCCTCGGACAGTCCCTTCACACTGAAGCTTTCTTT. Its protein product is CASSLGQSLHTEAFF.

The V call is TRBV27, the J call TRBJ2-7; 10 positions agree with TRBD2. The CDR3 covers 16 residues. V gave up 4 bases and J gave up 1 base; unmatched junction bases: 7. The germline V gene has CDR1 MNHEY and CDR2 SMNVEV (reference sequence). The CDR3 is CASSSSSGRGSYEQYF. CDR3 bases: TGTGCCAGCAGTTCCTCTAGCGGGAGAGGGTCCTACGAGCAGTACTTC.

V usage is TRBV6-1 and J usage is TRBJ2-1; 13 bases agree with TRBD2. The CDR3 is 15 amino acids. V lost 7 bases, J lost 7 bases, and 7 bases stayed unmatched. Germline CDR1 is MNHNS and CDR2 is SASEGT. CDR3 in amino acids: CASTPLGLAGNEQFF. CDR3 DNA sequence: TGTGCCAGCACCCCACTGGGACTAGCGGGGAATGAGCAGTTCTTC.

V usage is TRBV10-3 and J usage is TRBJ1-1; D unresolved. V shed 6 bases and J shed 7 bases, with 12 bases lying between them. CDR3 length: 12 amino acids. CDR1 and CDR2 (germline): ENHRY, SYGVKD. CDR3 amino acids: CAISREGNEAFF. CDR3 DNA sequence: TGTGCCATCAGCCGGGAGGGAAATGAAGCTTTCTTT.

CDR3 protein: CASSEAERGLGGGYTF. CDR3 DNA sequence: TGTGCCAGCAGTGAAGCGGAGAGGGGGCTTGGAGGTGGCTACACCTTC. The chain recombines TRBV2 with TRBJ1-2; TRBD1 agrees at 7 bases. The CDR3 runs 16 residues. With V trimmed by 0 bases and J by 7 bases, 11 bases remained unmatched. CDR1 and CDR2 from the germline V gene are SNHLY and FYNNEI.

The chain uses TRBV30 and TRBJ2-3, with 12 positions matching TRBD1. This CDR3 has 14 amino acids. Looked up from germline, CDR1 is GTSNPN and CDR2 is SVGIG (reference sequence). This chain's CDR3 is CACPGQGATDTQYF. The CDR3 region has the DNA TGTGCTTGTCCGGGACAGGGGGCCACAGATACGCAGTATTTT.

This clone has only a few counts. The V call is TRBV29-1, the J call TRBJ2-7; D unresolved. V lost 6 bases, J lost 6 bases, and 12 bases lay in between. CDR3 size: 11 residues. Germline loops: CDR1 SQVTM, CDR2 ANQGSEA. CDR3 region: CSVTTLREQYF. The DNA for the CDR3 is TGCAGCGTCACGACCTTACGCGAGCAGTACTTC.

This chain uses TRBV2 with TRBJ1-2; 11 nucleotides align to TRBD1. V shed 6 bases, J shed 7 bases, and the junction held 10 bases outside the gene matches. Germline V gene lookup returns CDR1 SNHLY and CDR2 FYNNEI. CDR3 length equals 15 residues. CDR3 amino acids: CASSTGTGGLGGYTF. The CDR3 DNA reads TGTGCCAGCAGCACCGGGACAGGGGGTTTAGGTGGCTACACCTTC.

The J gene is TRBJ1-3, the V gene TRBV2, with D maybe TRBD1 (5 bases). The CDR3 is made up of 14 amino acids. Germline V lookup: CDR1 SNHLY, CDR2 FYNNEI. V was shortened by 6 bases and J by 1 base, with 10 bases between the two germline ends. The CDR3 region has the DNA TGTGCCAGCAGACAGGTAGTTTCTGGAAACACCATATATTTT. Protein product: CASRQVVSGNTIYF. The full variable domain, rest sourced from reference TRBV2 and TRBJ1-3, is EPEVTQTPSHQVTQMGQEVILRCVPISNHLYFYWYRQILGQKVEFLVSFYNNEISEKSEIFDDQFSVERPDGSNFTLKIRSTKLEDSAMYFCASRQVVSGNTIYFGEGSWLTVV.

V gene TRBV29-1 combines with J gene TRBJ2-3, with TRBD2 identical over 7 bases. CDR1 SQVTM and CDR2 ANQGSEA come from the germline V gene. V lost 5 bases to trimming and J lost 4 bases; unmatched junction nucleotides: 12. This CDR3 has 15 amino acids. CDR3: CSVSGLVSGPDTQYF. In nucleotides, the CDR3 is TGCAGCGTTTCCGGACTAGTCAGCGGGCCAGATACGCAGTATTTT.

This chain links TRBV9 with TRBJ2-7; 7 bases fit TRBD2. The V gene's germline CDR1 is SGDLS and CDR2 YYNGEE. Trimming at V came to 7 bases and at J to 4 bases, leaving 14 bases not matched to a gene. The CDR3 runs 15 residues. The chain's CDR3 is CASAGGDGHTYEQYF. The DNA of the CDR3 is TGTGCCAGCGCTGGGGGGGACGGGCACACATACGAGCAGTACTTC.

The J gene is TRBJ2-1, the V gene TRBV2; 7 positions match TRBD1. Germline CDR1 reads SNHLY; CDR2 reads FYNNEI. The CDR3 runs to 15 residues. J was trimmed by 0 bases and V by 6 bases; bases with no gene match: 5. The DNA for the CDR3 is TGTGCCAGCAGGAGGACAGGTAACTCCTACAATGAGCAGTTCTTC. Amino acid sequence: CASRRTGNSYNEQFF.

J is TRBJ1-2 and V is TRBV27; a weak D match, TRBD1 (5 bases). The V and J ends lost 3 bases and 8 bases respectively, with 13 bases between them. Germline V gene sequence: CDR1 MNHEY, CDR2 SMNVEV (reference sequence). The length of the CDR3 is 13 residues. CDR3: CASSLSSWDGYTF. The CDR3 coding sequence is TGTGCCAGCAGTTTGAGCAGTTGGGACGGCTACACCTTC.

This chain connects TRBV5-1 to TRBJ2-7; 7 bases match TRBD1. J lost 2 bases, V lost 3 bases, and 5 bases had no gene match. Germline CDR1 and CDR2: SGHRS and YFSETQ. This CDR3 comprises 14 residues. The CDR3 nucleotides read TGCGCCAGCAGCTCGGGACAGCCGCCCTACGAGCAGTACTTC. Its translation: CASSSGQPPYEQYF.

The J gene is TRBJ1-5, the V gene TRBV29-1; 9 bases agree with TRBD1. Germline values: CDR1 SQVTM, CDR2 ANQGSEA. V gave up 6 bases and J gave up 4 bases; unmatched junction bases: 7. The CDR3 is 14 residues long. The CDR3 DNA reads TGCAGCGTAACTGTGGGGACAGGGAATCAGCCCCAGCATTTT. Protein sequence: CSVTVGTGNQPQHF.

The chain recombines TRBV2 with TRBJ1-3, with a weak D call TRBD1 (6 bases). Germline lookup yields CDR1 SNHLY and CDR2 FYNNEI. The CDR3 has 14 amino acids. Deletions cut 4 bases from V and 4 bases from J, with 11 bases between. The CDR3 sequence: CASSGQAGGNTIYF. The CDR3 region has the DNA TGTGCCAGCAGTGGACAGGCGGGGGGAAACACCATATATTTT.

This clone showed up just once. The gene calls are TRBV7-3 and TRBJ2-2; no clear D. Looked up from germline, CDR1 is SGHTA and CDR2 is FQGTGA. V gave up 1 base and J gave up 7 bases, with 4 bases separating them. The CDR3 totals 12 residues. The CDR3 DNA is TGTGCCAGCAGCTTAAGGGGCGGGGAGCTGTTTTTT. This gives the protein CASSLRGGELFF.

The J gene is TRBJ2-3, the V gene TRBV29-1; 8 nucleotides agree with TRBD1. Germline-derived CDR1 and CDR2 are SQVTM and ANQGSEA. The V gene end was trimmed by 4 bases and the J gene end by 1 base; junction bases not matched to a gene: 10. This CDR3 comprises 16 residues. CDR3 loop: CSVGSSGGAGTDTQYF. The CDR3 DNA reads TGCAGCGTTGGATCTTCAGGGGGCGCGGGCACAGATACGCAGTATTTT.

The rearrangement links TRBV11-2 to TRBJ2-7; a weak D match, TRBD2 (6 bases). CDR1 and CDR2 from the germline V gene are SGHAT and FQNNGV. V gave up 5 bases and J gave up 6 bases, with 17 bases separating them. The CDR3 is 14 amino acids. CDR3 sequence (DNA): TGTGCCAGCAGCCTAAGTGGGGGGAGGTCCGAGCAGTACTTC. This gives the protein CASSLSGGRSEQYF.

The gene calls are TRBV6-5 and TRBJ2-7; no definite D call. Trimming stripped 2 bases from V and 3 bases from J, with 8 bases between. The CDR3 is made up of 13 amino acids. CDR1 and CDR2 (germline): MNHEY, SVGAGI. CDR3 amino acids: CASSYRPLYEQYF. The CDR3 DNA sequence: TGTGCCAGCAGTTACAGGCCTCTCTACGAGCAGTACTTC.

The rearrangement joins TRBV6-1 to TRBJ1-2, with D hard to call. Deletions cut 5 bases from V and 5 bases from J, with 9 bases between. The CDR3 is 12 residues long. From germline, CDR1 is MNHNS and CDR2 SASEGT. The CDR3 DNA is TGTGCCAGCAGTTTTTCTGGGTATGGCTACACCTTC. Protein: CASSFSGYGYTF.

The chain joins TRBV27 to TRBJ2-2; 13 bases match TRBD2. After removal of 5 bases from V and 4 bases from J, the junction contained 7 bases not matched to a gene. CDR1 and CDR2 (germline): MNHEY, SMNVEV (reference sequence). The CDR3 consists of 17 residues. CDR3 sequence (DNA): TGTGCCAGCAGTAAACTAGCGGGAGGGCGTGGCACCGGGGAGCTGTTTTTT. Its translation is CASSKLAGGRGTGELFF.

The chain uses TRBV27 and TRBJ1-2; possibly TRBD1 for D (5 bases). Looked up from germline, CDR1 is MNHEY and CDR2 is SMNVEV (reference sequence). CDR3 length: 15 amino acids. V lost 6 bases to trimming and J lost 2 bases, with 16 bases between them. For the CDR3, the DNA is TGTGCCAGCAGGCCGGGACGGATACGAAACTATGGCTACACCTTC. Translating gives CASRPGRIRNYGYTF.

The chain joins TRBV7-9 to TRBJ2-1; D unclear. Germline CDR1 SEHNR, CDR2 FQNEAQ (reference sequence). The CDR3 sequence is 11 residues long. The germline V and J ends were trimmed by 4 bases and 7 bases, with 5 bases remaining between them. The CDR3 bases are TGTGCCAGCAGCTCCCAGAATGAGCAGTTCTTC. Protein sequence: CASSSQNEQFF.

The chain carries TRBV5-6 and TRBJ1-2, with 9 bases lining up with TRBD1. Germline V gene data show CDR1 as SGHDT and CDR2 as YYEEEE. The CDR3 is made up of 18 amino acids. J lost 0 bases, V lost 3 bases, and 12 bases had no gene match. This CDR3 is CASSYQVGQGLSNYGYTF. CDR3 DNA: TGTGCCAGCAGCTACCAAGTCGGACAGGGGCTTTCTAACTATGGCTACACCTTC.

CDR3 sequence: CASSVEGTNNEQFF. Written as DNA, the CDR3 is TGTGCCAGCAGCGTAGAGGGGACTAATAATGAGCAGTTCTTC. The chain carries TRBV9 and TRBJ2-1, with 7 bases fitting TRBD2. Germline values: CDR1 SGDLS, CDR2 YYNGEE. The CDR3 runs to 14 residues. J was trimmed by 7 bases and V by 0 bases; bases with no gene match: 4.